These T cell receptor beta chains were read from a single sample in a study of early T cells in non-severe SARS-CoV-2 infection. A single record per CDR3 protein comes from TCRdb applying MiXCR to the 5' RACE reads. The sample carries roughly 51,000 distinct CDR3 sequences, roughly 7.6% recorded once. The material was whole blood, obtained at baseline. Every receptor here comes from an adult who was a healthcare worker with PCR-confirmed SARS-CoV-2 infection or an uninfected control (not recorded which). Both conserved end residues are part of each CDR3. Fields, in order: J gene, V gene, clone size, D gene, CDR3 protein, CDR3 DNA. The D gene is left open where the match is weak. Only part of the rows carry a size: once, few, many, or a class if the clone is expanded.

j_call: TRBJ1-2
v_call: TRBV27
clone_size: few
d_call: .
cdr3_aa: CASSLARGGLYGYTF
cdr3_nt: TGTGCCAGCAGTTTAGCCAGAGGGGGGCTCTATGGCTACACCTTC

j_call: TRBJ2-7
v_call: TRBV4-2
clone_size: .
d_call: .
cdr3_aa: CASSQLTSSYEQYF
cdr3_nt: TGTGCCAGCAGCCAGCTGACTTCCTCCTACGAGCAGTACTTC

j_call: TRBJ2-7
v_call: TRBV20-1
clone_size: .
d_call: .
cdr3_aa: CSASLVGNHPYEQYF
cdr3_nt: TGCAGTGCTAGTCTAGTCGGGAACCACCCCTACGAGCAGTACTTC

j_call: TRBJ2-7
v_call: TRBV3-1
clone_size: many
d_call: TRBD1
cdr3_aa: CASSQQGAREQYF
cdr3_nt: TGTGCCAGCAGCCAACAGGGGGCGAGGGAGCAGTACTTC

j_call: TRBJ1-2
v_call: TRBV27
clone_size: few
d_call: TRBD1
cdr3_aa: CASSPLVPGQGPSRYGYTF
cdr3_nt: TGTGCCAGCAGTCCACTAGTTCCGGGACAGGGCCCATCTAGATATGGCTACACCTTC

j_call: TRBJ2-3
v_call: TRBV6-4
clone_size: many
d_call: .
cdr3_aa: CASSAEYTDTQYF
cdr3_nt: TGTGCCAGCAGTGCAGAATACACAGATACGCAGTATTTT

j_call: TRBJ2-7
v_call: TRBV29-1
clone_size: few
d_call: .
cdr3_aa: CSVEGARDNSYEQYF
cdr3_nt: TGCAGCGTTGAAGGGGCACGGGACAACTCCTACGAGCAGTACTTC

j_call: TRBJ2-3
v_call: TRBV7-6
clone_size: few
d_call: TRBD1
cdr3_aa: CASSTGTGDGRTDTQYF
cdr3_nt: TGTGCCAGCAGCACCGGGACAGGGGATGGGAGGACAGATACGCAGTATTTT

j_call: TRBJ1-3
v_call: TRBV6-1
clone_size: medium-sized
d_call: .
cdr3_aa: CASSDGEDSGNTIYF
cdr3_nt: TGTGCCAGCAGTGACGGGGAAGACTCTGGAAACACCATATATTTT

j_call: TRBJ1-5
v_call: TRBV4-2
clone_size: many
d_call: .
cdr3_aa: CASSQDPQGMQPQHF
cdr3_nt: TGTGCCAGCAGCCAAGATCCGCAGGGGATGCAGCCCCAGCATTTT

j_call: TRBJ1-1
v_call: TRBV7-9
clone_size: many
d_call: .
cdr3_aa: CASSSGTEALYTEAFF
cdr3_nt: TGTGCCAGCAGCTCGGGGACGGAGGCGTTGTACACTGAAGCTTTCTTT

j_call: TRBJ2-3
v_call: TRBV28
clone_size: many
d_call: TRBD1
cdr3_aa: CASSFRLQGVLSF
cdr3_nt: TGTGCCAGCAGTTTTCGGTTGCAGGGGGTACTCTCATTT

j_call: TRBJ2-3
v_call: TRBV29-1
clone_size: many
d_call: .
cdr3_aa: CSGDLYSTQYF
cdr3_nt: TGCAGCGGGGACCTATACAGTACGCAGTATTTT

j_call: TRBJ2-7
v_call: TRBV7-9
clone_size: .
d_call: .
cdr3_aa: CASSPGNEQYF
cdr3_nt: TGTGCCAGCAGCCCTGGGAACGAGCAGTACTTC

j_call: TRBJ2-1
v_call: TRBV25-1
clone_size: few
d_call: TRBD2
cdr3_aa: CASSALAGSSVGSYNEQFF
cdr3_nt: TGTGCCAGCAGTGCGCTAGCGGGGAGTAGTGTAGGGTCCTACAATGAGCAGTTCTTC

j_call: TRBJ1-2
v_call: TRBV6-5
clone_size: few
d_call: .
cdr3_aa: CASRPRTGTNYGYTF
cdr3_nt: TGTGCCAGCAGACCACGGACGGGGACTAACTATGGCTACACCTTC

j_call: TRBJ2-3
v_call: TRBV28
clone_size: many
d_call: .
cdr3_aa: CASSLGRGDTDTQYF
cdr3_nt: TGTGCCAGCAGTTTAGGGCGGGGAGACACAGATACGCAGTATTTT

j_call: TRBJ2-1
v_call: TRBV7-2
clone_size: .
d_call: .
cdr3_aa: CASSLTVSEQFF
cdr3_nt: TGTGCCAGCAGCCTGACAGTATCAGAGCAGTTCTTC

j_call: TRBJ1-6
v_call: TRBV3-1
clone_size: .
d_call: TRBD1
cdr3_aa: CASSQEGPRGRSPLHF
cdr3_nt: TGTGCCAGCAGCCAAGAAGGACCTAGGGGGCGTTCACCCCTCCACTTT

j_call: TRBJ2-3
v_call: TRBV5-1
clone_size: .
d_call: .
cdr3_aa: CASSLSGADTQYF
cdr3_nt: TGCGCCAGCAGCTTGTCGGGAGCAGATACGCAGTATTTT

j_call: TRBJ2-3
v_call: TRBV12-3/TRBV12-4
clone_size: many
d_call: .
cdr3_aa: CASSSADTQYF
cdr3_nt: TGTGCCAGCAGTTCCGCAGATACGCAGTATTTT

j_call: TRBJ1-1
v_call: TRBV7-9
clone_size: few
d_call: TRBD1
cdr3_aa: CASSLEGQGRAFF
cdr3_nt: TGTGCCAGCAGCTTAGAGGGACAGGGACGAGCTTTCTTT

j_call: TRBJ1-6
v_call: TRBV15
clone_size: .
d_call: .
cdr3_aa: CATSSSLWGGSSPLHF
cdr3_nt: TGTGCCACCAGCAGTTCGTTATGGGGTGGTAGTTCACCCCTCCACTTT

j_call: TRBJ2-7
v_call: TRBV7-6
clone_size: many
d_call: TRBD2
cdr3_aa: CASSLLGLARSYEQYF
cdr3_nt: TGTGCCAGCAGCTTACTCGGACTAGCGCGATCCTACGAGCAGTACTTC

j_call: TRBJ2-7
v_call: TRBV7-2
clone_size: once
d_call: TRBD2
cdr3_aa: CASSRNTLAGYEQYF
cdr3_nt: TGTGCCAGCAGCAGGAATACACTAGCGGGCTACGAGCAGTACTTC

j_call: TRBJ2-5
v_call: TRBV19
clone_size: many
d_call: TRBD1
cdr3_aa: CASQPGRTGTQETQYF
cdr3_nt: TGTGCCAGCCAGCCAGGGCGGACAGGAACTCAAGAGACCCAGTACTTC

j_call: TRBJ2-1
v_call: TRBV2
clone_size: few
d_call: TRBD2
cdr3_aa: CASSAGLAGDHEQFF
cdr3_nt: TGTGCCAGCAGTGCTGGACTGGCGGGAGATCATGAGCAGTTCTTC

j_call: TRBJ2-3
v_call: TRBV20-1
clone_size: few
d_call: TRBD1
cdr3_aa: CSAIPGTGYTDTQYF
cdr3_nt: TGCAGTGCCATCCCCGGGACAGGGTACACAGATACGCAGTATTTT

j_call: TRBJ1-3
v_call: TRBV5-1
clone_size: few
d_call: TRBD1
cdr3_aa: CASSSTGASSGNTIYF
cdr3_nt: TGCGCCAGCAGCTCAACAGGGGCCTCCTCTGGAAACACCATATATTTT

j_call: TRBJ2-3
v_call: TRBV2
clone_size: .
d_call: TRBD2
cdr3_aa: CASAGSGRNTQYF
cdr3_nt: TGTGCCAGCGCAGGTAGCGGGAGAAATACGCAGTATTTT

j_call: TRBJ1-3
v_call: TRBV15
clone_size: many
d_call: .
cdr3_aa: CATSSPGAHSSSGNTIYF
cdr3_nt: TGTGCCACCAGCAGCCCCGGGGCCCACTCTTCCTCTGGAAACACCATATATTTT

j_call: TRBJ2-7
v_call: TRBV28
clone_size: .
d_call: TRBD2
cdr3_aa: CASRAQTSGRLIYEQYF
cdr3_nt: TGTGCCAGCCGCGCTCAGACTAGCGGGAGGCTTATCTACGAGCAGTACTTC

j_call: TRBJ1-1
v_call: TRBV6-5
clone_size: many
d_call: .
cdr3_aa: CASRPYRSGNTEAFF
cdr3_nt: TGTGCCAGCAGACCCTACCGGTCAGGGAACACTGAAGCTTTCTTT

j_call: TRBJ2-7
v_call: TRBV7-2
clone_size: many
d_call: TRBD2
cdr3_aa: CASSRLAGAYEQYF
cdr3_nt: TGTGCCAGCAGTAGACTAGCGGGAGCCTACGAGCAGTACTTC

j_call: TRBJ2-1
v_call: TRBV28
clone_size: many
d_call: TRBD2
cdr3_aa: CASSPPPVAGGPYNEQFF
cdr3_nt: TGTGCCAGCAGCCCACCCCCCGTTGCGGGAGGCCCCTACAATGAGCAGTTCTTC

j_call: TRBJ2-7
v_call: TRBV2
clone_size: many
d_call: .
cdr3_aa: CARDEPPRPLDPYEQYF
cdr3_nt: TGTGCCCGCGACGAACCCCCTAGGCCCTTAGACCCCTACGAGCAGTACTTC

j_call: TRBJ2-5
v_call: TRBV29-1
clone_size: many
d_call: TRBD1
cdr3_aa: CSVEPGQQETQYF
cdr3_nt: TGCAGCGTTGAACCGGGACAGCAAGAGACCCAGTACTTC

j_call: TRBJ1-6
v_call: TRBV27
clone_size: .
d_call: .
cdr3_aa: CASSPGYTGPYNSPLHF
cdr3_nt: TGTGCCAGCAGTCCAGGGTATACGGGACCCTATAATTCACCCCTCCACTTT

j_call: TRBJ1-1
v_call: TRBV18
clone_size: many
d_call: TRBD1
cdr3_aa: CASSPTARGPAAEAFF
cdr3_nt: TGTGCCAGCTCACCCACCGCGAGGGGGCCGGCAGCTGAAGCTTTCTTT

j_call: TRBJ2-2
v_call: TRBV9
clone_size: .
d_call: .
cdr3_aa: CASSVAEAGELFF
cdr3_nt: TGTGCCAGCAGCGTAGCAGAGGCCGGGGAGCTGTTTTTT

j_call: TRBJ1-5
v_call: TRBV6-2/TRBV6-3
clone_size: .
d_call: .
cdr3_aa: CASSYSTDHNQPQHF
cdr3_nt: TGTGCCAGCAGTTACTCTACGGACCACAATCAGCCCCAGCATTTT

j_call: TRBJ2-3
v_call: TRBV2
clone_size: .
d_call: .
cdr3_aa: CASSAEFVTDTQYF
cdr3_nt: TGTGCCAGCAGTGCTGAGTTCGTCACAGATACGCAGTATTTT

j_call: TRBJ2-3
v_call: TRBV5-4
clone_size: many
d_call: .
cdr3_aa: CASSWITDTQYF
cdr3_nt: TGTGCCAGCAGCTGGATCACAGATACGCAGTATTTT

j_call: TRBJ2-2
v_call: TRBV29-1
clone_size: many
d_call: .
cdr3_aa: CSAGLATGELFF
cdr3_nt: TGCAGCGCCGGCCTCGCTACCGGGGAGCTGTTTTTT

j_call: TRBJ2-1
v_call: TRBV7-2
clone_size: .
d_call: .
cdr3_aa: CASSPFVGYNEQFF
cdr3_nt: TGTGCCAGCAGCCCCTTTGTTGGTTACAATGAGCAGTTCTTC